Listed below are T cell receptor beta chains from one sample, sequenced in a study of Ad26.COV2.S vaccination and SARS-CoV-2 variants. Assay used: immunoSEQ multiplex PCR; TCRdb lists only in-frame clones, some missing. There are under 550,000 clones in the sample; around 87% occur only once, and 3.6% lies in the top ten. The sequences come from peripheral blood, collected in a trial of Ad26.COV2.S vaccine versus placebo. All receptors come from a person between 18 and 60 years old who received the Ad26.COV2.S COVID-19 vaccine or a placebo. CDR3s include the opening cysteine and the closing phenylalanine or tryptophan. Each record gives: D gene, V gene, clone size, J gene, CDR3 DNA, CDR3 protein. D genes are given only for firm matches. Expanded clones get a size class; other rows say once, few or many, or leave the size out.

>TRBD1|TRBV11-1|NA|TRBJ2-5
TGTGCCAGCAGCCGCCGGGGGACAGGGGAAGAGACCCAGTACTTC
CASSRRGTGEETQYF
>NA|TRBV6-1|NA|TRBJ1-5
TGTGCCAGCAGTGAAATGGCTAATCAGCCCCAGCATTTT
CASSEMANQPQHF
>NA|TRBV7-9|NA|TRBJ2-5
TGTGCCAGCAGCTCCCCCGGACTCAAAGAGACCCAGTACTTC
CASSSPGLKETQYF
>NA|TRBV6-5|NA|TRBJ1-5
TGTGCCAGCAGTTACGTGAGGGCCGGTCAGCCCCAGCATTTT
CASSYVRAGQPQHF
>TRBD1|TRBV27|NA|TRBJ2-1
TGTGCCACCGGATATTGGGACAGGATTTACAATGAGCAGTTCTTC
CATGYWDRIYNEQFF
>TRBD1|TRBV29-1|NA|TRBJ2-7
TGCAGCGTTGAAGATCAGGACAGGGGCTACGAGCAGTACTTC
CSVEDQDRGYEQYF
>NA|TRBV7-4|once|TRBJ2-5
TGTGCCAGCAGTGTTCTGATATCAATGGAGACCCAGTACTTC
CASSVLISMETQYF
>TRBD1|TRBV13|NA|TRBJ2-6
TGTGCCAGCAGCCGGGACAGTATCTCTGGGGCCAACGTCCTGACTTTC
CASSRDSISGANVLTF
>TRBD1|TRBV28|NA|TRBJ1-2
TGTGCCAGCAGTTCCGGACAGGAGGCCTATGGCTACACCTTC
CASSSGQEAYGYTF
>TRBD1|TRBV6-5|once|TRBJ2-2
TGTGCCAGCAGTCCAACAGGGGACACCGGGGAGCTGTTTTTT
CASSPTGDTGELFF
>NA|TRBV2|NA|TRBJ2-5
TGTGCCAGCAGGTTAGGGGGGAGCGGGGAACCGCAGGAGACCCAGTACTTC
CASRLGGSGEPQETQYF
>TRBD1|TRBV6-5|NA|TRBJ1-1
TGTGCCAGCAGCCAGGGGGAATACATGAACACTGAAGCTTTCTTT
CASSQGEYMNTEAFF
>NA|TRBV11-2|NA|TRBJ2-4
TGTGCCAGCAGCTTACAGGGAGCCAAAAACATTCAGTACTTC
CASSLQGAKNIQYF
>NA|TRBV4-1|NA|TRBJ1-3
TGCGCCAGCAGCCAAAGTTCTGGAAACACCATATATTTT
CASSQSSGNTIYF
>TRBD2|TRBV4-1|NA|TRBJ2-1
TGCGCCAGCAGCCAACACCATATTCTAGCGGGGGGGCCGAATGAGCAGTTCTTC
CASSQHHILAGGPNEQFF
>NA|TRBV7-2|NA|TRBJ2-2
TGTGCCAGCAGCCCCCGATGGACAACGAACACCGGGGAGCTGTTTTTT
CASSPRWTTNTGELFF
>TRBD1|TRBV5-6|once|TRBJ1-6
TGTGCCAGCAGCACCGGACAGGGGGGAATTTATTCACCCCTCCACTTT
CASSTGQGGIYSPLHF
>NA|TRBV7-9|NA|TRBJ2-7
TGTGCCAGCACGGGAACCTGGGACGAGCAGTACTTC
CASTGTWDEQYF
>NA|TRBV6-5|NA|TRBJ1-3
TGTGCCAGCAGTTCCGATCTGGGGGCTGGAAACACCATATATTTT
CASSSDLGAGNTIYF
>TRBD1|TRBV29-1|NA|TRBJ2-5
TGCAGCGTTTTATCAGGGACAGGCCTCCAAGAGACCCAGTACTTC
CSVLSGTGLQETQYF